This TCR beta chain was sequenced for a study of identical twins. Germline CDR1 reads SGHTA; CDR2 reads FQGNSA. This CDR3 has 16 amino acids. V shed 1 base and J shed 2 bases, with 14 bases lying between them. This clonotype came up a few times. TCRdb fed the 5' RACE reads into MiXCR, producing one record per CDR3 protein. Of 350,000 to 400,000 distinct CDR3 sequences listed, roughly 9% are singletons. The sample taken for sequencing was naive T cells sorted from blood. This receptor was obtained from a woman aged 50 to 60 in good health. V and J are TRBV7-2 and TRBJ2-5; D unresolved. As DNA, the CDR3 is TGTGCCAGCAGCTTAGTCGTTTCGGGCACACAAGAGACCCAGTACTTC. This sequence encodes CASSLVVSGTQETQYF.